This passage covers 17 T cell receptor beta chains from one sample sequenced in a study of post-analysis software for immune sequencing data. No cognate antigen is known for these TCRs. Overall study findings and caveats: Relative to controls, patients had about five TRBV segments at higher frequency, with TRBV5-6, TRBV5-1 and TRBV20-1 among these.

cDNA libraries for TCR beta contained unique molecular identifiers. TCRdb itself ran the PCR reads through MiXCR, one entry per CDR3 protein. The sample has hundreds of thousands of distinct CDR3 sequences; roughly 27% are singletons. Sequenced input: blood. The receptors stem from a girl aged 10 to 17 with multiple sclerosis.

As regards this clonotype: At one of its ends the junction is not consistent with the germline gene, which may arise from a read error. The genes are TRBV4-3 and TRBJ2-1, with a weak D call TRBD1 (6 bases). Germline values: CDR1 LGHNA, CDR2 YSLEER. The CDR3 runs to 15 residues. This CDR3 reads CARSQAGTPFHGQFF. The CDR3, as DNA: TGCGCCAGAAGCCAAGCCGGGACACCTTTCCATGGGCAGTTCTTC.

This clonotype was seen many times. The V gene is TRBV28, the J gene TRBJ2-1, with TRBD2 matching 8 bases. With 1 base clipped from V and 4 bases from J, the junction kept 6 bases outside the gene matches. The CDR3 has 16 amino acids. CDR1 is MDHEN and CDR2 is SYDVKM in the germline V gene. CDR3 DNA: TGTGCCAGCAGTTTATTACTAGCGGCTCCTTACAATGAGCAGTTCTTC. It translates to CASSLLLAAPYNEQFF.

This clonotype turned up a few times. V gene TRBV6-6 combines with J gene TRBJ2-1, with 8 bases that match TRBD2. The V segment lost 0 bases and the J segment 2 bases; nucleotides outside the gene matches: 3. Germline assignment: CDR1 MNHNY and CDR2 SVGAGI (reference sequence). CDR3 length equals 16 residues. CDR3 sequence (DNA): TGTGCCAGCAGTTACTCCGCGCGGGAGGCCTACAATGAGCAGTTCTTC. It translates to CASSYSAREAYNEQFF.

This clonotype occurred once. The chain recombines TRBV20-1 with TRBJ2-1; D not certain. The V and J ends lost 3 bases and 9 bases respectively, with 15 bases between them. Germline V lookup: CDR1 DFQATT, CDR2 SNEGSKA (reference sequence). The length of the CDR3 is 13 residues. The chain's CDR3 is CSARPRPGFEQFF. The CDR3 bases are TGCAGTGCTAGGCCTCGGCCAGGTTTTGAGCAGTTCTTC.

This clonotype has a handful of counts. The rearrangement links TRBV7-2 to TRBJ1-2; D is ambiguous. In germline, CDR1 is SGHTA, CDR2 FQGNSA. The CDR3 sequence is 12 residues long. V was pared by 4 bases and J by 8 bases, with 11 bases between. The DNA for the CDR3 is TGTGCCAGCAGCTCCTGGACGGGAGGCTACACCTTC. Protein sequence: CASSSWTGGYTF.

The chain links TRBV5-1 to TRBJ2-1; 7 nucleotides match TRBD2. The CDR3 sequence is 12 residues long. Unmatched junction bases numbered 1, after V lost 1 base and J lost 9 bases. CDR1 and CDR2 (germline): SGHRS, YFSETQ. The CDR3 region is CASSLWEGEQFF. The CDR3 bases are TGCGCCAGCAGCTTGTGGGAGGGTGAGCAGTTCTTC.

CDR3 region: CASSGYTTGTDTQYF. CDR3 in DNA: TGTGCCAGCAGCGGATACACGACAGGCACAGATACGCAGTATTTT. This chain links TRBV7-2 with TRBJ2-3; a possible D gene is TRBD1 (5 bases). V lost 5 bases, J lost 1 base, and 13 bases lay in between. CDR1 SGHTA and CDR2 FQGNSA come from the germline V gene. This CDR3 region has 15 residues.

This clonotype turned up a few times. The V gene is TRBV20-1, the J gene TRBJ2-1, with 9 bases fitting TRBD2. The CDR3 has 16 residues. Germline loops: CDR1 DFQATT, CDR2 SNEGSKA (reference sequence). The CDR3 protein is CTGHFRGGGAVDEQFF. The CDR3 nucleotides are TGCACCGGGCACTTCCGGGGCGGGGGGGCCGTAGATGAGCAGTTCTTC.

The chain's CDR3 is CASSYGTVGESGKLFF. In DNA, the CDR3 is TGCGCCAGCAGCTACGGGACAGTTGGAGAGTCTGGAAAACTGTTTTTT. The V and J genes are TRBV5-1 and TRBJ1-4, with TRBD1 matching over 7 bases. CDR3 length: 16 amino acids. Germline CDR1 SGHRS, CDR2 YFSETQ. With 3 bases clipped from V and 10 bases from J, the junction kept 15 bases outside the gene matches.

This clonotype was seen more than once but under ten times. The J gene is TRBJ2-1, the V gene TRBV5-1; 9 positions agree with TRBD2. This CDR3 has 16 residues. The trim removed 0 bases at V and 4 bases at J, leaving 5 bases unmatched. Per germline, CDR1 SGHRS and CDR2 YFSETQ. CDR3 bases: TGCGCCAGCAGCTTGGAGCCTAGCGGGGAATACAATGAGCAGTTCTTC. Amino acids: CASSLEPSGEYNEQFF.

In this sample, this clonotype turned up a few times. The chain couples TRBV5-1 to TRBJ2-1, with 14 bases lining up with TRBD2. CDR3 size: 16 residues. Germline V lookup: CDR1 SGHRS, CDR2 YFSETQ. V was clipped by 4 bases and J by 8 bases; unmatched bases: 8. The CDR3 loop is CASSPGTSGSWDEQFF. CDR3 nucleotides: TGCGCCAGCAGCCCCGGGACTAGCGGGAGCTGGGATGAGCAGTTCTTC.

This clonotype was seen only a few times. The chain links TRBV24-1 to TRBJ2-2; tentative D call: TRBD1 (5 bases). The CDR3 runs to 15 residues. Trimming removed 4 bases at V and 3 bases at J, with 11 bases between. Germline lookup yields CDR1 KGHDR and CDR2 SFDVKD. CDR3 sequence: CATSDFTRDTGELFF. In nucleotides, the CDR3 is TGTGCCACCAGTGACTTTACCAGGGACACCGGGGAGCTGTTTTTT.

The CDR3 DNA is TGTGCCAGCAGTGAATCCAGGGTGGGCAATTCACCCCTCCACTTT. This translates into CASSESRVGNSPLHF. V is TRBV25-1 and J is TRBJ1-6, with D possibly being TRBD1 (5 bases). V dropped 1 base and J dropped 7 bases, with 11 bases sitting between them. Germline V gives CDR1 MGHDK, CDR2 SYGVNS. The CDR3 is made up of 15 amino acids.

The genes are TRBV10-3 and TRBJ2-1, with 7 bases lining up with TRBD1. Looked up from germline, CDR1 is ENHRY and CDR2 is SYGVKD. The CDR3 covers 15 residues. The V and J ends lost 2 bases and 4 bases, in that order; junction bases with no gene match: 5. For the CDR3, the DNA is TGTGCCATCAGTGAGCATTTGACAGGGTACAATGAGCAGTTCTTC. The encoded protein is CAISEHLTGYNEQFF.

The chain joins TRBV12-3 or TRBV12-4 to TRBJ2-7; tentatively, D is TRBD1 or TRBD2 (6 bases each). The ends were cut back, 5 bases at V and 1 base at J, with 18 bases in the middle. The CDR3 is 16 amino acids. The CDR3 loop is CASSTRGPGRSYEQYF. The CDR3 nucleotides read TGTGCCAGCAGTACACGGGGGCCGGGACGTTCCTACGAGCAGTACTTC.

The chain carries TRBV20-1 and TRBJ2-7; D not certain. CDR1 and CDR2 (germline): DFQATT, SNEGSKA (reference sequence). The CDR3 has 12 amino acids. V shed 5 bases and J shed 0 bases, with 8 bases lying between them. DNA for the CDR3: TGCAGTGCTGCGCCACGCTCCTACGAGCAGTACTTC. Protein product: CSAAPRSYEQYF.

This clonotype was seen only a few times. The V gene is TRBV20-1, the J gene TRBJ2-3, with D perhaps matching TRBD2 (5 bases). The CDR3 consists of 15 residues. Per germline, CDR1 DFQATT and CDR2 SNEGSKA (reference sequence). The germline V and J ends were trimmed by 3 bases and 4 bases, with 17 bases remaining between them. The CDR3 DNA reads TGCAGTGCTAGTTTCCCGACTAATGGACCAGATACGCAGTATTTT. Protein: CSASFPTNGPDTQYF.